This T cell receptor beta chain was captured in a study of cytomegalovirus exposure and HLA in healthy donors. In the study overall: Some 87 million unique TCRs from HLA-typed donors were held in an early release of data.

In the PCR, 60 Vbeta and 13 Jbeta primers were used. This table comes from immunoSEQ multiplex PCR, and its TCRdb copy is limited to in-frame clones, with some not included. Of 150,000 to 200,000 clones listed, over 60% are singletons. About this clone: The antigen remains unidentified.

Findings and limits, study-wide: It was confirmed in vitro that a few of the CMV-associated chains were specific for CMV antigens. Relative to the approximately 700-donor mean, N-insertions were reportedly fewer in an Asian-associated ancestry cluster in a later analysis.

There are 15 residues in the CDR3. V lost 7 bases and J lost 11; bases outside the gene matches: 18. From germline, CDR1 is SNHLY and CDR2 FYNNEI. The chain couples TRBV2 to TRBJ1-1; TRBD1 aligns across 8 bases. This TCR was recovered from a woman aged 25 to 39 in good health and CMV-seronegative. The sequencing input was PBMCs. CDR3 coding DNA: TGTGCCAGCACCAACGGGGGTCAGGGGGCAGGGGGGGCTTTCTTT. It codes for CASTNGGQGAGGAFF.